The clone carrying this T cell receptor (beta chain) has a handful of counts. No antigen is known for it. The data derive from a study of response to subunit inactivated influenza vaccine. V lost 1 base to trimming and J lost 5 bases, with 14 bases between them. Germline V gene data show CDR1 as SEHNR and CDR2 as FQNEAQ (reference sequence). This CDR3 has 15 residues. Study-wide points: Authors suggested few new T cells are recruited by each seasonal influenza vaccination.

Each CDR3 protein is one row after TCRdb ran MiXCR on the RT-PCR reads. The sample includes 800,000 or so distinct CDR3 sequences, 21% of them seen just once. This TCR derives from a man between 50 and 59 years old who received an inactivated influenza vaccine. The V and J genes are TRBV7-9 and TRBJ1-1; TRBD1 might be the D (6 bases). The source material was PBMCs from blood, sampled roughly 5 days after vaccination. Here the CDR3 DNA reads TGTGCCAGCAGCTTAGAGGGGGGGGCGCTTACTGAAGCTTTCTTT. Amino acids: CASSLEGGALTEAFF.